This TCR beta chain originates from a study of shared clonotypes between healthy human individuals. Notes on the study in general: Clonotypes shared by all four donors outscored non-shared clonotypes in generation probability.

With respect to this clone: As yet, its antigen is unknown.

Naive CD8 isolation took CD45RO-negative cells positively selected for CCR7 and excluded terminally differentiated effector memory CD45RA+ cells. After removal of 0 bases from V and 2 bases from J, the junction contained 3 bases not matched to a gene. Germline CDR1 reads PRHDT; CDR2 reads FYEKMQ (reference sequence). The CDR3 has 16 amino acids. Original handling: ImmunoSEQ yielded junction-only sequences lacking quality scores, so filtering differed. Method: immunoSEQ multiplex PCR; TCRdb's copy keeps in-frame clones and lacks some. V, J and clone size were drawn from that table, and D and trimming were deduced from the DNA. The sample shows about 2 million clones, about 95% of them seen only once.

V usage is TRBV13 and J usage is TRBJ2-1, with 8 nucleotides matching TRBD2. Source material: naive CD8+ T cells sorted from blood. The TCR sequence derives from a man between 18 and 29 years old in good health. The CDR3 bases are TGTGCCAGCAGCTTAGGCATTAGCGGGGCCTACAATGAGCAGTTCTTC. Amino acid sequence: CASSLGISGAYNEQFF.